The rows below give T cell receptor beta chains drawn from one sample of a study of T cell repertoires in cytomegalovirus infection. TCRdb used MiXCR to reprocess the reads, holding one entry per CDR3 protein. Altogether approximately 750,000 distinct CDR3 sequences are present, 35% being singletons, with the ten largest covering roughly 2.8%. The sequencing input was PBMCs. Receptor source: a human donor in good health (CMV status not recorded). Some clones in this sample may be carry-over from other donors' samples. Each CDR3 is given with its conserved first and last residue. The D gene is left open where the match is weak. Only some rows state a clone size, as once, few, many or a class for expanded clones.

j_gene	abundance	d_gene	v_gene	len	CDR3nt	CDR3aa
TRBJ2-3	NA	NA	TRBV7-8	16	TGTGCCAGCAGCTTATACGACGGACACAGCACAGATACGCAGTATTTT	CASSLYDGHSTDTQYF
TRBJ2-2	NA	NA	TRBV27	15	TGTGCCAGCAGTTTATTGGGGGCGAGCACCGGGGAGCTGTTTTTT	CASSLLGASTGELFF
TRBJ2-7	NA	NA	TRBV2	12	TGTGCCAGTAACCAGGTGACCTACGAGCAGTACTTC	CASNQVTYEQYF
TRBJ2-7	NA	TRBD1	TRBV5-1	14	TGCGCCAGCAGCATGGGACAGGGGATTTACGAGCAGTACTTC	CASSMGQGIYEQYF
TRBJ2-3	NA	TRBD1	TRBV28	18	TGTGCCAGCAGTTTAGCCCGGGACAGGTACACTAGCACAGATACGCAGTATTTT	CASSLARDRYTSTDTQYF
TRBJ2-5	few	TRBD1	TRBV7-9	16	TGTGCCAGCAGCATTCGGACAGGGAGTAGTTCAGAGACCCAGTACTTC	CASSIRTGSSSETQYF
TRBJ2-7	few	NA	TRBV11-2	15	TGTGCCAGCAGCTTGACGGGAGTCGGCCACTACGAGCAGTACTTC	CASSLTGVGHYEQYF
TRBJ2-7	NA	TRBD2	TRBV20-1	12	TGCAGTTCTAGCGGGAGAGGCGCCGAGCAGTACTTC	CSSSGRGAEQYF
TRBJ2-3	few	TRBD1	TRBV5-6	15	TGTGCCAGCAGCTTGGGACAGGGGGCTCTTTATACGCAGTATTTT	CASSLGQGALYTQYF
TRBJ2-7	few	NA	TRBV12-3/TRBV12-4	14	TGTGCCAGCAGTTCAGGGACGGGTACCGACGAGCAGTACTTC	CASSSGTGTDEQYF
TRBJ2-1	many	NA	TRBV7-8	15	TGTGCCAGCAGCTTATCGGTGGGAGGACGCAATGAGCAGTTCTTC	CASSLSVGGRNEQFF
TRBJ1-3	NA	NA	TRBV27	15	TGTGCCAGCAGTTCCCGGACAGCACACGGAAACAGCATATATTTT	CASSSRTAHGNSIYF
TRBJ1-1	few	NA	TRBV27	11	TGTGCCAGTCTCGGTAACACTGAAGCTTTCTTT	CASLGNTEAFF
TRBJ1-5	few	NA	TRBV6-5	14	TGTGCCAGCAGTTGGAGGGGGATCAATCAGCCCCAGCATTTT	CASSWRGINQPQHF
TRBJ2-5	NA	TRBD1	TRBV18	15	TGTGCCAGCTCACCAGCGGACAGGGACCGGGAGACCCAGTACTTC	CASSPADRDRETQYF
TRBJ2-7	NA	NA	TRBV7-8	14	TGTGCCACCGCAGAAGCAGGCCGAACCTACGAGCAGTACTTC	CATAEAGRTYEQYF
TRBJ1-3	NA	NA	TRBV7-3	15	TGTTCCAGCAGCTGGGGAATGGGACCTGGAAACACCATATATTTT	CSSSWGMGPGNTIYF